This T cell receptor (beta chain) was recovered during a study of cytomegalovirus exposure and HLA in healthy donors. For the study at large: Among the 300 to 400 donors who were genotyped, about 80% fell in the genetic ancestry cluster that is associated with self-reported Caucasian donors. General study points: As was reported, the HLA-A and HLA-B alleles of most subjects were accurately predicted from TCR beta sequences. Immune exposure information comprised only CMV serostatus. The analysis excluded some indistinguishable V segments, including TRBV6-2 and TRBV6-3.

Trimming took off 4 bases at V and 3 bases at J, with 11 bases between the two ends. The CDR3 contains 14 residues. Germline V gene data show CDR1 as SGHDT and CDR2 as YYEEEE. Of note for this clone: The antigen is unknown.

Researchers ran the PCR with 60 Vbeta and 13 Jbeta primers. Profiled with immunoSEQ multiplex PCR; TCRdb holds only in-frame clones, not every one. The sample contains roughly 170,000 clones, approximately 80% of which appear only once. Sequencing was performed on PBMCs. The source is a man in his late teens or twenties in good health and CMV-seronegative. The chain joins TRBV5-6 to TRBJ1-5; no reliable D call. The CDR3 is CASSAGVYNQPQHF. The CDR3 DNA is TGTGCCAGCAGCGCGGGAGTTTACAATCAGCCCCAGCATTTT.